One sample yielded the 29 T cell receptor beta chains listed below, sequenced in a study of blood T cell repertoires in COVID-19. TCRdb's copy holds only in-frame clones and misses some; the assay was immunoSEQ multiplex PCR. The data show 360,000 or so clones, around nine tenths seen once. Sequenced input: PBMCs or T cells enriched from blood (not recorded which). The receptor source for this set is a woman in her thirties who had been exposed to COVID-19.

The chain couples TRBV5-1 to TRBJ1-3; no clear D. Germline V gene lookup returns CDR1 SGHRS and CDR2 YFSETQ. The germline V and J ends were trimmed by 1 base and 0 bases, with 11 bases remaining between them. The CDR3 length is 16 residues. The CDR3 reads CASSLSLQSSGNTIYF. The CDR3 DNA is TGCGCCAGCAGCTTGTCCTTACAGAGCTCTGGAAACACCATATATTTT.

J is TRBJ1-5 and V is TRBV2; 9 bases match TRBD1. Losses at the gene ends were 2 bases for V and 6 bases for J; bases not matched to a gene: 11. Germline V lookup: CDR1 SNHLY, CDR2 FYNNEI. The CDR3 runs to 17 residues. DNA for the CDR3: TGTGCCAGCAGTGAACCCCCCCCGGGACAGGGAATTCAGCCCCAGCATTTT. Protein sequence: CASSEPPPGQGIQPQHF.

The DNA of the CDR3 is TGTGCCAGCAGTCCGGGACAGGGGGTGAATCAGCCCCAGCATTTT. Encoded protein: CASSPGQGVNQPQHF. This rearrangement joins TRBV27 to TRBJ1-5; 11 bases agree with TRBD1. The CDR3 has 15 amino acids. Germline V gene data show CDR1 as MNHEY and CDR2 as SMNVEV (reference sequence). With V trimmed by 5 bases and J by 4 bases, 4 bases remained unmatched.

V is TRBV3-1 (or the pseudogene TRBV3-2) and J is TRBJ2-5; D possibly corresponds to TRBD2 (6 bases). The CDR3 loop spans 16 amino acids. Germline values: CDR1 LGHDT, CDR2 YNNKEL (reference sequence). Trimming cost V 4 bases and J 0 bases, with 15 bases left between them. CDR3 protein: CASSLGGAKYQETQYF. The DNA of the CDR3 is TGTGCCAGCAGCCTCGGCGGGGCTAAGTACCAAGAGACCCAGTACTTC.

The V call is TRBV6-5, the J call TRBJ2-1, with D perhaps TRBD2 (5 bases). Trimming took 6 bases from V and 0 from J, leaving 9 bases between them. The CDR3 is made up of 14 amino acids. Germline loops: CDR1 MNHEY, CDR2 SVGAGI. The CDR3 loop is CASRGSVSYNEQFF. The CDR3 coding sequence is TGTGCCAGCAGGGGGAGCGTCTCCTACAATGAGCAGTTCTTC.

The chain links TRBV28 to TRBJ1-2; 7 bases fit TRBD1. The CDR3 runs 14 residues. Unmatched junction bases numbered 7, after V lost 5 bases and J lost 4 bases. Germline loops: CDR1 MDHEN, CDR2 SYDVKM. The DNA of the CDR3 is TGTGCCAGCAGTCCAGGGGGAACTCTCTATGGCTACACCTTC. The encoded protein is CASSPGGTLYGYTF.

This chain joins TRBV27 and TRBJ2-2, with 11 nucleotides matching TRBD2. CDR1 MNHEY and CDR2 SMNVEV come from the germline V gene (reference sequence). The CDR3 totals 15 residues. Losses at the gene ends were 6 bases for V and 7 bases for J; bases not matched to a gene: 7. The CDR3 loop reads CASSLLAGAIGELFF. The CDR3 region has the DNA TGTGCCAGCAGCTTACTAGCGGGAGCCATCGGGGAGCTGTTTTTT.

This chain connects TRBV27 to TRBJ2-1, with 7 bases that match TRBD2. The trim removed 6 bases at V and 6 bases at J, leaving 11 bases unmatched. This CDR3 comprises 15 residues. Germline V lookup: CDR1 MNHEY, CDR2 SMNVEV (reference sequence). The CDR3 protein is CASRPLAAPANEQFF. Here the CDR3 DNA reads TGTGCCAGCAGGCCTCTAGCGGCTCCCGCCAATGAGCAGTTCTTC.

V is TRBV7-3 and J is TRBJ2-1, with 9 bases fitting TRBD1. Looked up from germline, CDR1 is SGHTA and CDR2 is FQGTGA. Losses at the gene ends were 5 bases for V and 9 bases for J; bases not matched to a gene: 8. CDR3 length equals 14 residues. The CDR3 loop reads CASSEGTGYGEQFF. The CDR3 DNA reads as TGTGCCAGCAGCGAGGGGACAGGGTACGGTGAGCAGTTCTTC.

V usage is TRBV19 and J usage is TRBJ1-5; D is unresolved. The CDR3 runs 13 residues. CDR1 is LNHDA, CDR2 SQIVND, per germline (reference sequence). The V end was cut by 3 bases, the J end by 4 bases, with 7 bases between. The CDR3 protein is CASSIGWNQPQHF. CDR3 DNA sequence: TGTGCCAGTAGTATCGGGTGGAATCAGCCCCAGCATTTT.

V and J are TRBV28 and TRBJ2-1; D is possibly TRBD2 (6 bases). The CDR3 has 15 residues. Germline CDR1 and CDR2: MDHEN and SYDVKM. Trimming cost V 2 bases and J 0 bases, with 8 bases left between them. The CDR3 nucleotides read TGTGCCAGCAGTTTACGGGGGACCTCCTACAATGAGCAGTTCTTC. It specifies CASSLRGTSYNEQFF.

This clone has just a few counts. V gene TRBV9 combines with J gene TRBJ2-3, with 8 nucleotides matching TRBD2. The CDR3 length is 16 residues. Losses at the gene ends were 4 bases for V and 3 bases for J; bases not matched to a gene: 10. Germline loops: CDR1 SGDLS, CDR2 YYNGEE. CDR3 protein: CASSFGPSGRTDTQYF. CDR3 in DNA: TGTGCCAGCAGCTTCGGCCCAAGCGGGAGAACAGATACGCAGTATTTT.

As for this clone: Other DNA sequences in this specimen translate into the identical CDR3. The rearrangement links TRBV19 to TRBJ1-2; possibly TRBD1 for D (6 bases). The length of the CDR3 is 15 residues. The germline CDR1 and CDR2 sequences are LNHDA and SQIVND (reference sequence). V was pared by 5 bases and J by 0 bases, with 13 bases between. CDR3 in DNA: TGTGCCAGTAGTCCTGGACAGTACCCTAACTATGGCTACACCTTC. Amino acids: CASSPGQYPNYGYTF.

The chain combines TRBV11-2 with TRBJ2-3; D unclear. CDR3 length equals 13 residues. V was clipped by 2 bases and J by 7 bases, with 10 bases between them. The germline gives CDR1 SGHAT, CDR2 FQNNGV. The CDR3 bases are TGTGCCAGCAGCTTATTGTTGCGGAATACGCAGTATTTT. Protein sequence: CASSLLLRNTQYF.

The V and J genes are TRBV7-2 and TRBJ2-1; weak D call: TRBD2 (6 bases). Germline-derived CDR1 and CDR2 are SGHTA and FQGNSA. V gave up 2 bases and J gave up 0 bases, with 11 bases separating them. The CDR3 has 16 amino acids. CDR3 nucleotide sequence: TGTGCCAGCAGCTTAAGGAGGGGAAACTCCTACAATGAGCAGTTCTTC. Protein: CASSLRRGNSYNEQFF.

The J gene is TRBJ2-1, the V gene TRBV2; D might be TRBD1 (5 bases). Trimming stripped 7 bases from V and 4 bases from J, with 20 bases between. The germline gives CDR1 SNHLY, CDR2 FYNNEI. This CDR3 region has 16 residues. The CDR3 bases are TGTGCCAGCATGGGGCCAGACCTGGTACTTTACAATGAGCAGTTCTTC. Its translation is CASMGPDLVLYNEQFF.

The chain is built from TRBV15 and TRBJ2-3; D might be TRBD2 (5 bases). CDR3 length equals 16 residues. The germline gives CDR1 LNHNV, CDR2 YYDKDF (reference sequence). The germline V and J ends were trimmed by 1 base and 4 bases, with 15 bases remaining between them. For the CDR3, the DNA is TGTGCCACCAGCAGAGTGCAAGGACTCAGCGCAGATACGCAGTATTTT. This gives the protein CATSRVQGLSADTQYF.

V gene TRBV19 combines with J gene TRBJ2-7; D unresolved. Germline-derived CDR1 and CDR2 are LNHDA and SQIVND (reference sequence). V gave up 6 bases and J gave up 2 bases, with 17 bases separating them. CDR3 length: 15 amino acids. CDR3 coding DNA: TGTGCCAGTAGCCTATATCGAGAACGGGCCTACGAGCAGTACTTC. Translated: CASSLYRERAYEQYF.

This clone was recorded a few times. This sequence joins TRBV27 and TRBJ1-5; 7 nucleotides align to TRBD1. This CDR3 has 14 amino acids. Germline CDR1 reads MNHEY; CDR2 reads SMNVEV (reference sequence). V lost 6 bases to trimming and J lost 1 base; unmatched junction nucleotides: 3. CDR3 DNA: TGTGCCAGCAGAATAGGGGGCAGCAATCAGCCCCAGCATTTT. It specifies CASRIGGSNQPQHF.

This chain uses TRBV5-6 with TRBJ1-5; a weak D match, TRBD1 (5 bases). The germline gives CDR1 SGHDT, CDR2 YYEEEE. The CDR3 has 15 amino acids. V gave up 4 bases and J gave up 6 bases, with 17 bases separating them. The CDR3 DNA is TGTGCCAGCAGCCCATTCGACGGACACGCTCAGCCCCAGCATTTT. This encodes CASSPFDGHAQPQHF.

This clone occurred a few times. The chain combines TRBV18 with TRBJ1-6; 9 bases line up with TRBD1. The CDR3 covers 17 residues. Germline loops: CDR1 KGHSH, CDR2 LQKENI. V shed 6 bases and J 0 bases; nucleotides not matched to a gene: 6. Here the CDR3 DNA reads TGTGCCAGCTCCACGGAGACAGGGGGCTCCTATAATTCACCCCTCCACTTT. Translation: CASSTETGGSYNSPLHF.

The chain is built from TRBV5-1 and TRBJ2-7, with 10 bases identical to TRBD1. Germline V gene lookup returns CDR1 SGHRS and CDR2 YFSETQ. This CDR3 comprises 15 residues. Germline trimming cut 6 bases from V and 3 bases from J; bases unmatched to any gene: 9. The CDR3 coding sequence is TGCGCCAGCACCCTTCAGGGACAGGGGCACTACGAGCAGTACTTC. It codes for CASTLQGQGHYEQYF.

The chain combines TRBV7-8 with TRBJ2-2; 10 nucleotides match TRBD2. The V and J ends lost 7 bases and 9 bases, in that order; junction bases with no gene match: 8. Germline assignment: CDR1 SGHVS and CDR2 FQNEAQ. CDR3 length equals 14 residues. CDR3 in amino acids: CASTELAGYRELFF. CDR3 coding DNA: TGTGCCAGCACCGAACTAGCGGGGTACCGGGAGCTGTTTTTT.

The V call is TRBV19, the J call TRBJ2-7; D possibly corresponds to TRBD1 (6 bases). This CDR3 comprises 14 residues. V was pared by 5 bases and J by 2 bases, with 13 bases between. CDR1 LNHDA and CDR2 SQIVND come from the germline V gene (reference sequence). The CDR3 DNA follows: TGTGCCAGTAGTCCAACCGGGACAACCTACGAGCAGTACTTC. This gives the protein CASSPTGTTYEQYF.

This chain joins TRBV2 and TRBJ1-3; TRBD1 is a possible D gene (5 bases). Germline CDR1 and CDR2: SNHLY and FYNNEI. This CDR3 has 17 residues. With 2 bases removed from V and 0 bases from J, the gap between germline ends came to 14 bases. This CDR3 reads CASSEKPQVYSGNTIYF. DNA for the CDR3: TGTGCCAGCAGTGAAAAGCCACAGGTTTACTCTGGAAACACCATATATTTT. Based on the CDR3 plus reference TRBV2 and TRBJ1-3, the full variable domain is EPEVTQTPSHQVTQMGQEVILRCVPISNHLYFYWYRQILGQKVEFLVSFYNNEISEKSEIFDDQFSVERPDGSNFTLKIRSTKLEDSAMYFCASSEKPQVYSGNTIYFGEGSWLTVV.

The chain has TRBV10-3 and TRBJ2-5; 7 nucleotides line up with TRBD1. The ends lost 6 bases at V and 4 bases at J; junction bases unmatched: 8. Germline-derived CDR1 and CDR2 are ENHRY and SYGVKD. This CDR3 contains 14 residues. CDR3 nucleotides: TGTGCCATCAGCTGGGGAACAGGGGTAGAGACCCAGTACTTC. Translated, it gives CAISWGTGVETQYF.

The chain is built from TRBV5-1 and TRBJ2-7; maybe TRBD2 (5 bases). The CDR3 has 16 residues. Trimming took 0 bases from V and 3 from J, leaving 16 bases between them. Germline V gene lookup returns CDR1 SGHRS and CDR2 YFSETQ. This chain's CDR3 is CASSLEVGSPHYEQYF. Written as DNA, the CDR3 is TGCGCCAGCAGCTTGGAGGTGGGGAGCCCCCACTACGAGCAGTACTTC.

The chain links TRBV24-1 to TRBJ1-1; D gene uncertain. V lost 5 bases and J 1 base, leaving 13 bases between the germline ends. The CDR3 has 15 amino acids. Germline V lookup: CDR1 KGHDR, CDR2 SFDVKD. CDR3 DNA: TGTGCCACCAGTGCCCAAGGAGTGGGGAACACTGAAGCTTTCTTT. This sequence encodes CATSAQGVGNTEAFF.

This clone occurred a few times. This CDR3 is CATSTERGSYNEQFF. CDR3 DNA sequence: TGTGCCACCAGCACGGAGCGGGGGTCCTACAATGAGCAGTTCTTC. This chain joins TRBV15 and TRBJ2-1, with 8 nucleotides matching TRBD2. CDR1 and CDR2 (germline): LNHNV, YYDKDF (reference sequence). The CDR3 totals 15 residues. The V gene end was trimmed by 4 bases and the J gene end by 1 base; junction bases not matched to a gene: 3.